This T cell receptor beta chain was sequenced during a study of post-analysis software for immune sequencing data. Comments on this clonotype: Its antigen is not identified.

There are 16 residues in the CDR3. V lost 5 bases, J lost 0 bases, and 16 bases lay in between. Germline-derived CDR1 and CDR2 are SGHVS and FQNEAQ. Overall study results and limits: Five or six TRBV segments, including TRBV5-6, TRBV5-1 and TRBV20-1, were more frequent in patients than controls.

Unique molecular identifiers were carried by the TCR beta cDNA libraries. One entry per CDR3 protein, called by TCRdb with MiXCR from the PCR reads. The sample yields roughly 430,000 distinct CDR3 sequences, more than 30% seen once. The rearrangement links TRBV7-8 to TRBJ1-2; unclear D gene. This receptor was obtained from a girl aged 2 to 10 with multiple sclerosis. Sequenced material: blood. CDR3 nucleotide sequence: TGTGCCAGCAGCCCCCGGACGTCGGCCCCTAACTATGGCTACACCTTC. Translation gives CASSPRTSAPNYGYTF.